Ten or more counts support the clone carrying this T cell receptor (beta chain). The data derive from a study of Graves' ophthalmopathy and Graves' hyperthyroidism. For the study at large: The study drew peripheral blood at initial diagnosis, before any treatment.

PBMCs had their origin in fresh peripheral blood (approximately 10 ml). This CDR3 has 15 amino acids. From germline, CDR1 is MNHEY and CDR2 SMNVEV (reference sequence). V shed 2 bases and J 3 bases; nucleotides not matched to a gene: 5. Amplification of the TCR beta CDR3 regions used RNA transcripts (as template). A first-round RT-PCR used HTBI primers, followed by a second-round multiplex PCR. TCRdb fed the multiplex PCR reads into MiXCR, producing one record per CDR3 protein. The repertoire has around 470,000 distinct CDR3 sequences, about 15% of them found once; the top ten carry 9.8%. V and J are TRBV27 and TRBJ1-2; TRBD1 matches 8 bases. This clonotype was sampled from a woman aged 25-40 years with Graves' ophthalmopathy. The source material was blood. CDR3 sequence (DNA): TGTGCCAGCAGTTTAGTAGGACAGGGTGACTATGGCTACACCTTC. Its protein is CASSLVGQGDYGYTF.